The 23 T cell receptor beta chains in this list originate from one sample, sequenced in a study of T cell responses to AZD1222 COVID-19 vaccine. The method was immunoSEQ multiplex PCR; TCRdb's version includes in-frame clones alone and lacks a portion of them. The sample lists under 150,000 clones; 80% to 90% were seen once. The sample consisted of peripheral blood, taken 28 days after the second AZD1222 dose. The receptors come from an adult who received the AZD1222 COVID-19 vaccine.

The chain combines TRBV6-5 with TRBJ1-2, with 11 bases lining up with TRBD1. CDR1 and CDR2 from the germline V gene are MNHEY and SVGAGI. The CDR3 extends over 14 amino acids. V lost 4 bases and J lost 7; bases outside the gene matches: 5. The CDR3 region is CASSSGQGAGGYTF. In DNA form, the CDR3 reads TGTGCCAGCAGTTCCGGACAGGGGGCCGGTGGCTACACCTTC.

The chain carries TRBV10-1 and TRBJ1-5; the D is unclear. Trimming removed 0 bases from V and 0 bases from J, with 12 bases in between. CDR1 is WNHNN and CDR2 is SYGVQD in the germline V gene (reference sequence). This CDR3 is built from 17 residues. In DNA, the CDR3 is TGCGCCAGCAGTGAGTCGAAAGAGAGCCGTAGCAATCAGCCCCAGCATTTT. Its translation is CASSESKESRSNQPQHF.

J is TRBJ2-1 and V is TRBV7-9, with 7 nucleotides matching TRBD2. From germline, CDR1 is SEHNR and CDR2 FQNEAQ (reference sequence). CDR3 size: 16 residues. Losses at the gene ends were 4 bases for V and 1 base for J; bases not matched to a gene: 7. This CDR3 reads CASSSRLAQSYNEQFF. CDR3 in DNA: TGTGCCAGCAGCTCCCGACTAGCTCAGTCCTACAATGAGCAGTTCTTC.

V usage is TRBV5-1 and J usage is TRBJ2-3; 7 bases agree with TRBD1. The V segment lost 4 bases and the J segment 6 bases; nucleotides outside the gene matches: 11. From germline, CDR1 is SGHRS and CDR2 YFSETQ. The CDR3 contains 15 residues. As DNA, the CDR3 is TGCGCCAGCAGCATTTTACAGGGGAGAGGTGATACGCAGTATTTT. Translating gives CASSILQGRGDTQYF.

This clone has just one count. The chain joins TRBV5-4 to TRBJ1-2; D is undetermined. Germline V CDR1 and CDR2: SGHNT, YYREEE (reference sequence). With 4 bases removed from V and 7 bases from J, the gap between germline ends came to 17 bases. CDR3 size: 14 residues. The CDR3 nucleotides read TGTGCCAGCAGCCCTGGACCCTCAGAGGGTGGCTACACCTTC. Translation gives CASSPGPSEGGYTF.

V is TRBV6-5 and J is TRBJ1-2; D gene uncertain. The CDR3 has 14 residues. CDR1 is MNHEY and CDR2 is SVGAGI in the germline V gene. V lost 0 bases, J lost 4 bases, and 9 bases lay in between. Written as DNA, the CDR3 is TGTGCCAGCAGTTACTCACGGGATGGCTATGGCTACACCTTC. Translation gives CASSYSRDGYGYTF.

This chain connects TRBV7-2 to TRBJ2-2, with a possible D match to TRBD1 (5 bases). Per the germline V gene, CDR1 is SGHTA and CDR2 is FQGNSA. Between the trimmed V and J ends, which lost 5 bases and 2 bases, there was a span of 12 bases. The CDR3 contains 15 residues. The CDR3, as DNA: TGTGCCAGCAGCCTGGTTTGGGGCAACACCGGGGAGCTGTTTTTT. This translates into CASSLVWGNTGELFF.

The chain combines TRBV4-1 with TRBJ2-4; maybe TRBD1 (6 bases). Germline loops: CDR1 MGHRA, CDR2 YSYEKL. The CDR3 is made up of 14 amino acids. The V gene lost 1 base and the J gene lost 6 bases, with 10 bases spanning the gap. CDR3 coding DNA: TGCGCCAGCAGCCAAGTGAGGACAGCAAACATTCAGTACTTC. This translates into CASSQVRTANIQYF.

The CDR3: CASSAGVQETQYF. The CDR3 DNA reads TGCGCCAGCAGCGCGGGGGTCCAAGAGACCCAGTACTTC. The rearrangement uses TRBV5-1 and TRBJ2-5; TRBD2 matches at 7 bases. Trimming at V came to 4 bases and at J to 1 base, leaving 1 base not matched to a gene. The CDR3 runs to 13 residues. Germline CDR1 is SGHRS and CDR2 is YFSETQ.

The gene calls are TRBV29-1 and TRBJ1-1; possible D gene TRBD1, 6 bases. Germline CDR1 is SQVTM and CDR2 is ANQGSEA. The length of the CDR3 is 12 residues. V lost 1 base, J lost 7 bases, and 10 bases lay in between. The DNA of the CDR3 is TGCAGCGTTGAAGGCAGGACAGTTGAAGCTTTCTTT. Translating gives CSVEGRTVEAFF.

This clone was seen only once. This chain joins TRBV19 and TRBJ1-1; TRBD1 matches 7 bases. V dropped 1 base and J dropped 1; count of bases not matched to a gene: 6. CDR3 length: 16 amino acids. Germline loops: CDR1 LNHDA, CDR2 SQIVND (reference sequence). CDR3 protein: CASSIVGTAKNTEAFF. The DNA of the CDR3 is TGTGCCAGTAGTATAGTGGGGACAGCTAAGAACACTGAAGCTTTCTTT.

The chain is built from TRBV5-1 and TRBJ1-1; D gene ambiguous. CDR1 and CDR2 from the germline V gene are SGHRS and YFSETQ. The CDR3 consists of 14 residues. V was trimmed by 0 bases and J by 2 bases, leaving 8 bases between them. CDR3 bases: TGCGCCAGCAGCTTGGTTAGGGCAAACACTGAAGCTTTCTTT. The encoded protein is CASSLVRANTEAFF.

V usage is TRBV10-3 and J usage is TRBJ1-3, with a weak D call TRBD1 (5 bases). CDR1 and CDR2 from the germline V gene are ENHRY and SYGVKD. This CDR3 is built from 15 residues. V was clipped by 3 bases and J by 4 bases, with 13 bases between them. The DNA for the CDR3 is TGTGCCATCAGTGACGGGACCCTCGCGGGAAACACCATATATTTT. Translating gives CAISDGTLAGNTIYF.

J is TRBJ2-2 and V is TRBV28, with 7 positions matching TRBD1. The germline V gene encodes CDR1 MDHEN and CDR2 SYDVKM. The CDR3 length is 14 residues. The V and J ends lost 6 bases and 3 bases, in that order; junction bases with no gene match: 4. Here the CDR3 DNA reads TGTGCCAGCAGCCCGGGACAGTACACCGGGGAGCTGTTTTTT. It codes for CASSPGQYTGELFF.

The J gene is TRBJ1-1, the V gene TRBV11-1; D not certain. This CDR3 is 13 amino acids long. V gave up 5 bases and J gave up 4 bases, with 11 bases separating them. The germline CDR1 and CDR2 sequences are SGHAT and FQDESV (reference sequence). DNA for the CDR3: TGTGCCAGCAGCCCCCGTATGGGCACTGAAGCTTTCTTT. Translating gives CASSPRMGTEAFF.

V and J are TRBV6-1 and TRBJ2-7, with TRBD1 identical over 8 bases. The CDR3 contains 14 residues. V shed 3 bases and J 3 bases; nucleotides not matched to a gene: 4. Germline V gene data show CDR1 as MNHNS and CDR2 as SASEGT. For the CDR3, the DNA is TGTGCCAGCAGTGAGACAGGGGATCACTACGAGCAGTACTTC. Amino acids: CASSETGDHYEQYF.

The V gene is TRBV7-2, the J gene TRBJ1-6; no reliable D call. V lost 5 bases, J lost 6 bases, and 8 bases lay in between. From germline, CDR1 is SGHTA and CDR2 FQGNSA. CDR3 size: 13 residues. CDR3 in amino acids: CASSSRGNSPLHF. The CDR3 nucleotides are TGTGCCAGCAGCAGCCGGGGTAATTCACCCCTCCACTTT.

J is TRBJ1-1 and V is TRBV11-2; possible D gene TRBD1, 5 bases. The CDR3 loop spans 15 amino acids. Deletions cut 5 bases from V and 3 bases from J, with 16 bases between. Germline CDR1 reads SGHAT; CDR2 reads FQNNGV. Here the CDR3 DNA reads TGTGCCAGCAGCAACCCAGGGATAAGGGACACTGAAGCTTTCTTT. This codes for CASSNPGIRDTEAFF.

This clone is a singleton in its sample. The chain uses TRBV9 and TRBJ2-5, with TRBD1 matching 10 bases. The CDR3 has 13 amino acids. After removal of 4 bases from V and 12 bases from J, the junction contained 9 bases not matched to a gene. Germline V gene lookup returns CDR1 SGDLS and CDR2 YYNGEE. Here the CDR3 DNA reads TGTGCCAGCAGCCCCTCGGGACAGGGGACTGAGTACTTC. This encodes CASSPSGQGTEYF.

The genes are TRBV24-1 and TRBJ2-2; D is unclear. Germline lookup yields CDR1 KGHDR and CDR2 SFDVKD. The CDR3 runs to 17 residues. The V end lost 2 bases, the J end lost 4 bases, and 16 bases lay between the germline ends. CDR3 in amino acids: CATSDSGGLSGTGELFF. The CDR3 bases are TGTGCCACCAGTGATTCCGGTGGGCTTTCCGGCACCGGGGAGCTGTTTTTT.

V is TRBV3-1 (or the pseudogene TRBV3-2) and J is TRBJ1-3, with D tentatively TRBD1 (6 bases). The V gene's germline CDR1 is LGHDT and CDR2 YNNKEL (reference sequence). V lost 2 bases and J lost 2, with 16 bases in between. The CDR3 extends over 17 amino acids. Here the CDR3 DNA reads TGTGCCAGCAGCCAATCCCAGGGGCCCCTACCTGGAAACACCATATATTTT. This encodes CASSQSQGPLPGNTIYF.

This sequence joins TRBV13 and TRBJ1-2; TRBD1 might be the D (6 bases). The CDR3 extends over 13 amino acids. Germline V gene data show CDR1 as PRHDT and CDR2 as FYEKMQ (reference sequence). V was pared by 4 bases and J by 3 bases, with 9 bases between. The DNA of the CDR3 is TGTGCCAGCAGCTCTAGACAGGACTATGGCTACACCTTC. Residues: CASSSRQDYGYTF.

The V and J genes are TRBV7-8 and TRBJ2-7; D uncertain. V lost 0 bases and J lost 0, with 15 bases in between. Germline-derived CDR1 and CDR2 are SGHVS and FQNEAQ. CDR3 length equals 17 residues. CDR3 sequence reads: CASSLATYTPSSYEQYF. CDR3 coding DNA: TGTGCCAGCAGCTTAGCGACTTACACGCCGAGCTCCTACGAGCAGTACTTC.